These 16 T cell receptor beta chains share one sample of origin, sequenced in a study of T cell repertoires in ileal Crohn's disease. Libraries were prepared by immunoSEQ multiplex PCR; TCRdb keeps only in-frame clonotypes and omits some of them. The sample yields roughly 15,000 clones, 50% to 75% seen once. The sample consisted of ileal tissue. Every receptor here comes from an adult with Crohn's disease.

The rearrangement links TRBV5-1 to TRBJ1-1; D not certain. CDR1 is SGHRS, CDR2 YFSETQ, per germline. Trimming left V 2 bases short and J 1 base short, with 6 bases between. CDR3 length equals 13 residues. The CDR3 spells CASSFSGNTEAFF. The CDR3 region has the DNA TGCGCCAGCAGCTTCTCGGGGAACACTGAAGCTTTCTTT.

The CDR3 sequence is CASSLSFTVSANEQFF. CDR3 DNA sequence: TGCGCCAGCAGCCTAAGCTTTACAGTCTCGGCCAATGAGCAGTTCTTC. V and J are TRBV4-3 and TRBJ2-1; no clear D. Per the germline V gene, CDR1 is LGHNA and CDR2 is YSLEER. The CDR3 loop spans 16 amino acids. The V end lost 4 bases, the J end lost 6 bases, and 19 bases lay between the germline ends.

This clone has just a few counts. CDR3 nucleotide sequence: TGTGCCAGCAGTTCCGACCGGGGGAACTATGGCTACACCTTC. Translation gives CASSSDRGNYGYTF. J is TRBJ1-2 and V is TRBV6-6; a possible D gene is TRBD1 (5 bases). V shed 4 bases and J shed 2 bases, with 11 bases lying between them. Germline loops: CDR1 MNHNY, CDR2 SVGAGI (reference sequence). The CDR3 has 14 residues.

The chain has TRBV4-1 and TRBJ1-4, with TRBD1 identical over 10 bases. V lost 5 bases, J lost 8 bases, and 8 bases stayed unmatched. This CDR3 spans 15 amino acids. Germline CDR1 reads MGHRA; CDR2 reads YSYEKL. The DNA for the CDR3 is TGCGCCAGCAGCTACCGGGACAGGGGTTCAGAAAAACTGTTTTTT. Protein product: CASSYRDRGSEKLFF.

Only one count was recorded for this clone. The gene calls are TRBV30 and TRBJ2-7; D call uncertain. The germline gives CDR1 GTSNPN, CDR2 SVGIG (reference sequence). The V gene lost 0 bases and the J gene lost 1 base, with 16 bases spanning the gap. CDR3 size: 16 residues. The CDR3: CAWSVRQLALSYEQYF. The DNA for the CDR3 is TGTGCCTGGAGTGTTAGGCAGTTGGCACTATCCTACGAGCAGTACTTC.

The J gene is TRBJ1-5, the V gene TRBV25-1; TRBD1 aligns across 10 bases. Per germline, CDR1 MGHDK and CDR2 SYGVNS. V gave up 2 bases and J gave up 5 bases; unmatched junction bases: 9. The CDR3 is made up of 17 amino acids. This CDR3 reads CASSEAGAGTGDQPQHF. In DNA, the CDR3 is TGTGCCAGCAGTGAAGCCGGCGCCGGGACAGGGGATCAGCCCCAGCATTTT.

The chain links TRBV6-5 to TRBJ2-2; 11 nucleotides align to TRBD2. The germline V gene has CDR1 MNHEY and CDR2 SVGAGI. The CDR3 is 15 amino acids. Germline trimming cut 7 bases from V and 1 base from J; bases unmatched to any gene: 2. CDR3 sequence: CASIGLAGNTGELFF. CDR3 bases: TGTGCCAGCATCGGACTAGCGGGGAACACCGGGGAGCTGTTTTTT.

The chain combines TRBV14 with TRBJ1-2; perhaps TRBD1 as D (5 bases). Germline V gives CDR1 SGHDN, CDR2 FVKESK. CDR3 length: 15 amino acids. Trimming left V 0 bases short and J 5 bases short, with 13 bases between. The CDR3 here is CASSQDLSGRYGYTF. CDR3 nucleotide sequence: TGTGCCAGCAGCCAAGATCTTTCAGGGCGATATGGCTACACCTTC.

Turning to this clone: The sample contains more than one DNA sequence encoding this CDR3. The chain combines TRBV6-5 with TRBJ2-7, with 12 positions matching TRBD2. The CDR3 loop spans 15 amino acids. From germline, CDR1 is MNHEY and CDR2 SVGAGI. V shed 6 bases and J 2 bases; nucleotides not matched to a gene: 5. The CDR3 sequence is CASRPGLAGTYEQYF. Written as DNA, the CDR3 is TGTGCCAGCAGACCCGGACTAGCGGGAACCTACGAGCAGTACTTC.

This chain links TRBV19 with TRBJ1-3; tentatively, D is TRBD1 (5 bases). Trimming took 6 bases from V and 0 from J, leaving 18 bases between them. This CDR3 is built from 17 residues. CDR1 LNHDA and CDR2 SQIVND come from the germline V gene (reference sequence). CDR3 amino acids: CASSPLGLLDSGNTIYF. The CDR3 nucleotides are TGTGCCAGTAGCCCCTTGGGACTTCTTGACTCTGGAAACACCATATATTTT.

This clone was counted only a few times. The chain links TRBV6-1 to TRBJ1-2, with D maybe TRBD1 (6 bases). Germline CDR1 reads MNHNS; CDR2 reads SASEGT. The CDR3 totals 14 residues. With 2 bases removed from V and 10 bases from J, the gap between germline ends came to 17 bases. The CDR3 nucleotides are TGTGCCAGCAGTGAATATTTTCTGGGGGCGGACTACACCTTC. Translation: CASSEYFLGADYTF.

This clone has more than one count but fewer than ten. This chain links TRBV11-2 with TRBJ2-1; D might be TRBD2 (5 bases). The CDR3 contains 14 residues. V gave up 5 bases and J gave up 2 bases, with 10 bases separating them. Per the germline V gene, CDR1 is SGHAT and CDR2 is FQNNGV. The CDR3 coding sequence is TGTGCCAGCAGCGCAACTAGGGCCTACAATGAGCAGTTCTTC. Translated, it gives CASSATRAYNEQFF. Full variable domain (rest looked up from reference TRBV11-2 and TRBJ2-1): EAGVAQSPRYKIIEKRQSVAFWCNPISGHATLYWYQQILGQGPKLLIQFQNNGVVDDSQLPKDRFSAERLKGVDSTLKIQPAKLEDSAVYLCASSATRAYNEQFFGPGTRLTVL.

This clone occurred a few times. J is TRBJ2-3 and V is TRBV13; 9 nucleotides agree with TRBD1. The CDR3 is 14 amino acids. Germline V gives CDR1 PRHDT, CDR2 FYEKMQ (reference sequence). The V and J ends lost 5 bases and 11 bases, in that order; junction bases with no gene match: 11. The CDR3 nucleotides read TGTGCCAGCAGCCGGGACAGGGTTGCCGTTGGGCAGTATTTT. Its protein is CASSRDRVAVGQYF.

This clone was found a few times. This chain connects TRBV7-3 to TRBJ2-7, with 8 bases matching TRBD1. The junction had 11 bases not matched to a gene; V was cut back by 5 bases and J by 5 bases. This CDR3 contains 15 residues. From germline, CDR1 is SGHTA and CDR2 FQGTGA. This chain's CDR3 is CASSPTGTGSNEQYF. As DNA, the CDR3 is TGTGCCAGCAGCCCTACAGGGACAGGTTCCAACGAGCAGTACTTC.

The chain joins TRBV5-6 to TRBJ2-7; 8 bases line up with TRBD1. Per germline, CDR1 SGHDT and CDR2 YYEEEE. After removal of 5 bases from V and 5 bases from J, the junction contained 6 bases not matched to a gene. The CDR3 runs to 13 residues. In nucleotides, the CDR3 is TGTGCCAGCAGACCACCGACAGGGGACGAGCAGTACTTC. This translates into CASRPPTGDEQYF.

V is TRBV27 and J is TRBJ2-2; tentative D call: TRBD1 (5 bases). V lost 6 bases, J lost 0 bases, and 14 bases lay in between. CDR1 MNHEY and CDR2 SMNVEV come from the germline V gene (reference sequence). This CDR3 is 16 amino acids long. Here the CDR3 reads CASRVEQGTNTGELFF. Written as DNA, the CDR3 is TGTGCCAGCAGAGTCGAGCAGGGCACGAACACCGGGGAGCTGTTTTTT.